The clone carrying this T cell receptor (beta chain) has at least ten counts. The germline V gene has CDR1 DFQATT and CDR2 SNEGSKA (reference sequence). This CDR3 is built from 14 residues. With V trimmed by 2 bases and J by 7 bases, 8 bases remained unmatched. The data were obtained in a study of T-cell memory formation after mild COVID-19. Via MiXCR, TCRdb re-called the 5' RACE reads, giving one row per CDR3 protein. The sample carries roughly 200,000 distinct CDR3 sequences, roughly 17% recorded once. The sequenced material came from PBMCs or a T cell subset sorted from them (not recorded which). The chain employs TRBV20-1 and TRBJ2-1; 7 nucleotides match TRBD2. This receptor was taken from an adult woman who had mild COVID-19 (a few samples of this study predate the infection). Cell type and time point are not known. CDR3 bases: TGCAGTGCTAGACTAGCGGATCCGTGGAATGAGCAGTTCTTC. Translated, it gives CSARLADPWNEQFF.